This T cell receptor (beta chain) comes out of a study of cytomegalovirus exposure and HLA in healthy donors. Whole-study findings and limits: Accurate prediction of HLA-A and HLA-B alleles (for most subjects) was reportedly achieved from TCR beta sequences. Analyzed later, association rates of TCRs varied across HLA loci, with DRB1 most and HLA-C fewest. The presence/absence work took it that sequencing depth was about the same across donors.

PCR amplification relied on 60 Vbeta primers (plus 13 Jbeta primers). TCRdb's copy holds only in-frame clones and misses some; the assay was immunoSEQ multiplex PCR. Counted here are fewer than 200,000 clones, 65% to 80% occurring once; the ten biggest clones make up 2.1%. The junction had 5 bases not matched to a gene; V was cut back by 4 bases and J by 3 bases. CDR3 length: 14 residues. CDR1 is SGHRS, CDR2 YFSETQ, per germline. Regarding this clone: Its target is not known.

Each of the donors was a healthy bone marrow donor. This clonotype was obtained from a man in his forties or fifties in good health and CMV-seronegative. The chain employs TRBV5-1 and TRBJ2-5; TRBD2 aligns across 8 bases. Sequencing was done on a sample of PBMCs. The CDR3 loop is CASSPRGGEETQYF. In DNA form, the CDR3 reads TGCGCCAGCAGCCCCCGGGGGGGCGAAGAGACCCAGTACTTC.